Listed below are T cell receptor beta chains from one sample, sequenced in a study of PD-L1 blockade in urothelial cancer. The data were produced by immunoSEQ multiplex PCR, yet TCRdb's version contains in-frame clones alone and is incomplete. The table shows tens of thousands of clones, with approximately 80% occurring only once. The sample here was PBMCs, taken around atezolizumab (anti-PD-L1) treatment. The receptor set was obtained from a man aged 60 to 75 with urothelial cancer. Each CDR3 is given with its conserved first and last residue. The D gene is left open where the match is weak. Clone size is stated in some rows and not others, as once, few, many or a class when expanded.

j_call: TRBJ1-5
clone_size: NA
v_call: TRBV10-2
d_call: TRBD1
cdr3_aa: CASSPTRTGNQPQHF
cdr3_nt: TGCGCCAGCAGCCCCACCCGGACAGGGAATCAGCCCCAGCATTTT

j_call: TRBJ1-4
clone_size: NA
v_call: TRBV9
d_call: TRBD1
cdr3_aa: CASSPYVGATGVGEKLFF
cdr3_nt: TGTGCCAGCAGCCCCTACGTGGGGGCGACAGGGGTGGGTGAAAAACTGTTTTTT

j_call: TRBJ1-1
clone_size: medium-sized
v_call: TRBV28
d_call: NA
cdr3_aa: CASSSIGTEAFF
cdr3_nt: TGTGCCAGCAGTTCTATTGGCACTGAAGCTTTCTTT

j_call: TRBJ2-3
clone_size: NA
v_call: TRBV9
d_call: NA
cdr3_aa: CASSVSEGGWGTDTQYF
cdr3_nt: TGTGCCAGCAGCGTCAGCGAAGGGGGATGGGGCACAGATACGCAGTATTTT

j_call: TRBJ2-2
clone_size: NA
v_call: TRBV7-3
d_call: TRBD2
cdr3_aa: CASSFGLAAGGTGELFF
cdr3_nt: TGTGCCAGCAGCTTCGGACTAGCGGCGGGGGGTACCGGGGAGCTGTTTTTT

j_call: TRBJ1-4
clone_size: NA
v_call: TRBV30
d_call: TRBD1
cdr3_aa: CAWSPKRGLNEKLFF
cdr3_nt: TGTGCCTGGAGTCCGAAGAGGGGGCTAAATGAAAAACTGTTTTTT

j_call: TRBJ2-7
clone_size: once
v_call: TRBV28
d_call: TRBD1
cdr3_aa: CASHGTVPYEQYF
cdr3_nt: TGTGCCAGCCACGGGACAGTCCCTTACGAGCAGTACTTC

j_call: TRBJ1-6
clone_size: once
v_call: TRBV27
d_call: NA
cdr3_aa: CASTKGAYNSPLHF
cdr3_nt: TGTGCCAGCACCAAAGGAGCCTATAATTCACCCCTCCACTTT

j_call: TRBJ2-5
clone_size: NA
v_call: TRBV5-4
d_call: TRBD1
cdr3_aa: CASSPQGVEETQYF
cdr3_nt: TGTGCCAGCAGTCCGCAGGGGGTCGAAGAGACCCAGTACTTC

j_call: TRBJ2-3
clone_size: NA
v_call: TRBV7-2
d_call: TRBD2
cdr3_aa: CASSPFAGDADTQYF
cdr3_nt: TGTGCCAGCAGCCCGTTCGCGGGAGACGCAGATACGCAGTATTTT

j_call: TRBJ2-7
clone_size: NA
v_call: TRBV7-2
d_call: NA
cdr3_aa: CASSPLPTVSYEQYF
cdr3_nt: TGTGCCAGCAGCCCACTACCGACGGTCTCCTACGAGCAGTACTTC

j_call: TRBJ2-7
clone_size: NA
v_call: TRBV12-5
d_call: TRBD1
cdr3_aa: CASGPRQGLSYEQYF
cdr3_nt: TGTGCTAGTGGTCCCCGACAGGGTCTCTCGTACGAGCAGTACTTC

j_call: TRBJ2-2
clone_size: NA
v_call: TRBV6-5
d_call: NA
cdr3_aa: CASSYDRNTGELFF
cdr3_nt: TGTGCCAGCAGTTATGACAGAAACACCGGGGAGCTGTTTTTT

j_call: TRBJ2-7
clone_size: NA
v_call: TRBV11-2
d_call: NA
cdr3_aa: CASSLDLRVGDYEQYF
cdr3_nt: TGTGCCAGCAGCTTAGATCTTCGAGTCGGAGATTACGAGCAGTACTTC

j_call: TRBJ1-6
clone_size: medium-sized
v_call: TRBV6-1
d_call: NA
cdr3_aa: CASSEAVSSPLHF
cdr3_nt: TGTGCCAGCAGTGAGGCAGTAAGTTCACCCCTCCACTTT

j_call: TRBJ1-1
clone_size: NA
v_call: TRBV5-1
d_call: TRBD1
cdr3_aa: CASSAGTGNTEAFF
cdr3_nt: TGCGCCAGCAGCGCAGGGACAGGGAACACTGAAGCTTTCTTT

j_call: TRBJ2-5
clone_size: few
v_call: TRBV5-4
d_call: TRBD2
cdr3_aa: CASSLGTGLGVETQYF
cdr3_nt: TGTGCCAGCAGCTTGGGTACGGGACTAGGGGTGGAGACCCAGTACTTC

j_call: TRBJ1-2
clone_size: NA
v_call: TRBV2
d_call: NA
cdr3_aa: CASSSGHKNYGYTF
cdr3_nt: TGTGCCAGCAGTTCGGGACACAAGAACTATGGCTACACCTTC

j_call: TRBJ2-3
clone_size: NA
v_call: TRBV5-1
d_call: NA
cdr3_aa: CASRRENTQYF
cdr3_nt: TGCGCCAGCAGGAGGGAGAATACGCAGTATTTT

j_call: TRBJ2-2
clone_size: NA
v_call: TRBV19
d_call: NA
cdr3_aa: CASTFGLNTGELFF
cdr3_nt: TGTGCCAGTACCTTCGGGTTGAACACCGGGGAGCTGTTTTTT